This TCR beta chain was recorded in a study of beta chain features in type 1 diabetes. Trimming took 7 bases from V and 1 from J, leaving 7 bases between them. CDR3 length equals 11 residues. Germline V gene data show CDR1 as DFQATT and CDR2 as SNEGSKA (reference sequence). Expressed TCRB transcripts were sequenced because the isolated RNA had all been reverse transcribed beforehand. Produced via immunoSEQ multiplex PCR; TCRdb's table is partial and in-frame only. The table includes 450,000 or so clones, about 10% detected once. Source material: naive CD4+ T cells from blood. The clonotype was recovered from a woman younger than 35 in good health. The J gene is TRBJ1-1, the V gene TRBV20-1; D is uncertain. This CDR3 is CSGLGNTEAFF. As DNA, the CDR3 is TGCAGTGGCCTTGGGAACACTGAAGCTTTCTTT.